This T cell receptor (beta chain) was captured in a study of blood T cell repertoires in COVID-19. Study at large: PBMCs, B-cell-depleted T cells, or T cells were the source of the cDNA or gDNA that made up the material.

Only in-frame clones appear in the TCRdb table, and some are missing; sequencing was by immunoSEQ multiplex PCR. The data show a few hundred thousand clones, approximately 83% seen once. Germline V gene lookup returns CDR1 MNHEY and CDR2 SVGAGI. Trimming took off 6 bases at V and 2 bases at J, with 10 bases between the two ends. The CDR3 runs to 13 residues. Only one count was recorded for this clone. The genes are TRBV6-5 and TRBJ1-2; D ambiguous. Sequencing was performed on PBMCs or T cells enriched from blood (not recorded which). The clonotype comes from a woman aged 25 to 45 who had recovered from COVID-19. The CDR3 DNA sequence: TGTGCCAGCAGCGAGGGCAAGAACTATGGCTACACCTTC. Its protein is CASSEGKNYGYTF.